This T cell receptor (beta chain) was observed in a study of Graves' ophthalmopathy and Graves' hyperthyroidism. The CDR3 is 15 amino acids. Between the trimmed V and J ends, which lost 6 bases and 3 bases, there was a span of 18 bases. Germline V lookup: CDR1 MNHNS, CDR2 SASEGT. Amplification of TCR beta CDR3 regions used RNA transcripts. HTBI primers served in a first-round RT-PCR, which a second-round multiplex PCR followed. TCRdb re-called the multiplex PCR reads through MiXCR, storing one row per CDR3 protein. The table has about 480,000 distinct CDR3 sequences, about an eighth seen once. This TCR derives from a woman younger than 45 with Graves' ophthalmopathy. The source material was blood. The J gene is TRBJ2-7, the V gene TRBV6-1, with D possibly matching TRBD2 (5 bases). The CDR3 nucleotides are TGTGCCAGCAGCTCCCCCCCCCGGGGTATCTACGAGCAGTACTTC. Encoded protein: CASSSPPRGIYEQYF.